This T cell receptor beta chain was captured in a study of cytomegalovirus exposure and HLA in healthy donors. The length of the CDR3 is 15 residues. V was shortened by 4 bases and J by 0 bases, with 9 bases between the two germline ends. Germline V CDR1 and CDR2: SEHNR, FQNEAQ (reference sequence). In the PCR, 60 Vbeta and 13 Jbeta primers were used. Only in-frame clones appear in the TCRdb table, and some are missing; sequencing was by immunoSEQ multiplex PCR. Of tens of thousands of clones listed, approximately 70% were seen once; the top ten hold around 21%. The chain combines TRBV7-9 with TRBJ2-2; D ambiguous. The sequencing input was PBMCs. This TCR derives from a woman aged 50 to 65 in good health and CMV-seropositive. This chain's CDR3 is CASSSTETNTGELFF. The CDR3 DNA reads as TGTGCCAGCAGCTCTACAGAAACGAACACCGGGGAGCTGTTTTTT.